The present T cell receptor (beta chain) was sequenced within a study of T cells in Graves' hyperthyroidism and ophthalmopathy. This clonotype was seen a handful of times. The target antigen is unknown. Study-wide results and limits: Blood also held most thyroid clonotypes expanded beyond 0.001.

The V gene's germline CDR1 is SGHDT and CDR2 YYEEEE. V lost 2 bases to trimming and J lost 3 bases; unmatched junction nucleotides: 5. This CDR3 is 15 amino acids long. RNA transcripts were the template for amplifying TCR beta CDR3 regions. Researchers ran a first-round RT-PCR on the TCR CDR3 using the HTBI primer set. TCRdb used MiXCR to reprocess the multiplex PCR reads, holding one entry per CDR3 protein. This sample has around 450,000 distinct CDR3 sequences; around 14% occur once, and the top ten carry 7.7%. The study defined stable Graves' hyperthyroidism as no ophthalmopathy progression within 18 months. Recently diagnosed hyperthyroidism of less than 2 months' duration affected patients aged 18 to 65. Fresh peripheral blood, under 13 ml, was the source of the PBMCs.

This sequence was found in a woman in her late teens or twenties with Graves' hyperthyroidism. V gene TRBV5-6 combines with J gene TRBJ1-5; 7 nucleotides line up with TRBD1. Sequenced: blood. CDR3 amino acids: CASSFTTGVNQPQHF. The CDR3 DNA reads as TGTGCCAGCAGCTTTACCACAGGGGTCAATCAGCCCCAGCATTTT.